The 9 T cell receptor beta chains below come from one sample, sequenced in a study of brain T cells in children with intractable seizures. Assay: immunoSEQ multiplex PCR; the TCRdb copy retains only in-frame clones and omits some. The data show about 76,000 clones, 90% to 95% seen once. Sequenced here: peripheral blood, sampled at surgery. These receptors were obtained from a boy younger than two with tuberous sclerosis and intractable seizures.

CDR3 in DNA: TGTGCCAGCAGCGTAGACGAAAACTATGGCTACACCTTC. This sequence encodes CASSVDENYGYTF. The rearrangement uses TRBV9 and TRBJ1-2; D unresolved. The CDR3 is made up of 13 amino acids. Germline V gives CDR1 SGDLS, CDR2 YYNGEE. The germline V and J ends were trimmed by 0 bases and 2 bases, with 5 bases remaining between them.

This chain connects TRBV11-2 to TRBJ1-1; D is uncertain. The CDR3 is made up of 13 amino acids. Trimming removed 1 base at V and 1 base at J, with 4 bases between. Looked up from germline, CDR1 is SGHAT and CDR2 is FQNNGV. This CDR3 reads CASSLVGNTEAFF. The CDR3 nucleotides read TGTGCCAGCAGCTTAGTTGGGAACACTGAAGCTTTCTTT.

J is TRBJ2-7 and V is TRBV3-1 (or the pseudogene TRBV3-2); tentatively, D is TRBD1 (6 bases). There are 13 residues in the CDR3. Trimming stripped 1 base from V and 2 bases from J, with 6 bases between. Germline V gene lookup returns CDR1 LGHDT and CDR2 YNNKEL (reference sequence). This chain's CDR3 is CASSQGTAYEQYF. CDR3 coding DNA: TGTGCCAGCAGCCAAGGGACAGCCTACGAGCAGTACTTC.

The chain couples TRBV21-1 to TRBJ2-2; the table calls TRBD1, which could not be checked here. TRBV21-1 is given as a pseudogene. CDR3 length: 20 residues. CDR3 in amino acids: CASSKVQGEGYSANTGELFF. CDR3 nucleotide sequence: TGTGCCAGCAGCAAAGTACAGGGAGAGGGATACTCCGCGAACACCGGGGAGCTGTTTTTT.

J is TRBJ1-1 and V is TRBV30; 9 nucleotides line up with TRBD1. V shed 3 bases, J shed 1 base, and the junction held 9 bases outside the gene matches. Germline assignment: CDR1 GTSNPN and CDR2 SVGIG (reference sequence). This CDR3 is 16 amino acids long. DNA for the CDR3: TGTGCCTGGAGACGAGCTCGGACAGGGGCGAACACTGAAGCTTTCTTT. It specifies CAWRRARTGANTEAFF.

This rearrangement joins TRBV6-2 or TRBV6-3 to TRBJ2-1, with unresolved D. Germline V gene data show CDR1 as MNHEY and CDR2 as SVGEGT. Trimming removed 0 bases from V and 9 bases from J, with 3 bases in between. The CDR3 totals 11 residues. CDR3 sequence reads: CASSYSIEQFF. The DNA for the CDR3 is TGTGCCAGCAGTTACTCGATTGAGCAGTTCTTC.

J is TRBJ2-5 and V is TRBV4-1; tentative D call: TRBD1 (5 bases). Trimming removed 2 bases at V and 6 bases at J, with 19 bases between. Germline V gene data show CDR1 as MGHRA and CDR2 as YSYEKL. There are 16 residues in the CDR3. CDR3 DNA sequence: TGCGCCAGCAGCCAACAGGAGACAGTCTACCCTCAGACCCAGTACTTC. This encodes CASSQQETVYPQTQYF.

The chain recombines TRBV6-1 with TRBJ1-5; D is undetermined. Per germline, CDR1 MNHNS and CDR2 SASEGT. The CDR3 has 16 amino acids. The V end lost 4 bases, the J end lost 0 bases, and 13 bases lay between the germline ends. DNA of the CDR3: TGTGCCAGCAGTGTGGAGGGAACCGATAGCAATCAGCCCCAGCATTTT. This sequence encodes CASSVEGTDSNQPQHF.

This chain connects TRBV5-6 to TRBJ1-3, with D unclear. The CDR3 is 16 amino acids. Germline assignment: CDR1 SGHDT and CDR2 YYEEEE. V lost 0 bases and J 0 bases, leaving 10 bases between the germline ends. The CDR3 loop reads CASSLAAPSSGNTIYF. Here the CDR3 DNA reads TGTGCCAGCAGCTTGGCGGCTCCTTCCTCTGGAAACACCATATATTTT.